This paragraph reports one TCR beta chain. No antigen is known for it. Unique molecular identifiers were added to individual cDNA molecules. MiXCR, run by TCRdb on the 5' RACE reads, gives a single entry per CDR3 protein. The sample yields 20,000 to 30,000 distinct CDR3 sequences, around 4% seen once. The data were taken from a study of early T cells in non-severe SARS-CoV-2 infection. Study summary: Whole-blood bulk RNA, unsorted, was sequenced, and chains were unpaired.

Points from the study as a whole: VDJdb-based matching was biased toward anti-spike CD8 responses and missed private and CD4 specificities.

Sequences were obtained from whole blood. This receptor was obtained from an adult who was a healthcare worker with PCR-confirmed SARS-CoV-2 infection or an uninfected control (not recorded which).

The CDR3 DNA is TGCGCCAGCAGCTTGAACAGGCCGTCCAATGAGCAGTTCTTC. Its translation is CASSLNRPSNEQFF. This chain connects TRBV5-1 to TRBJ2-1; possible D gene TRBD1, 5 bases. Per germline, CDR1 SGHRS and CDR2 YFSETQ. Trimming left V 1 base short and J 6 bases short, with 11 bases between. The CDR3 totals 14 residues.